Sequencing of this T cell receptor (beta chain) was carried out in a study of T cells after yellow fever vaccination. Notes on the study in general: The CD4 and CD8 compartments had a small share of their clonotypes in common.

By 5'RACE template switching, TCR cDNA was produced, with a universal primer site and UMIs added in the process. TCRdb reanalysed the 5' RACE reads using MiXCR and keeps one entry per CDR3 protein. The table includes about 550,000 distinct CDR3 sequences, roughly 19% detected once. This CDR3 is 15 amino acids long. CDR1 and CDR2 from the germline V gene are SGHTA and FQGNSA. V trimming: 5 bases; J trimming: 4 bases; junction bases outside the gene matches: 7. This clonotype was detected a few times. The antigen is undetermined. The sequences come from PBMCs, collected 15 days after the yellow fever booster vaccination. The V and J genes are TRBV7-2 and TRBJ2-3; 9 bases agree with TRBD1. This sequence originates from a man aged 25-45 years who received the YFV17D yellow fever vaccine. The chain's CDR3 is CASSLTGGWADTQYF. In DNA form, the CDR3 reads TGTGCCAGCAGCCTTACAGGGGGCTGGGCAGATACGCAGTATTTT.